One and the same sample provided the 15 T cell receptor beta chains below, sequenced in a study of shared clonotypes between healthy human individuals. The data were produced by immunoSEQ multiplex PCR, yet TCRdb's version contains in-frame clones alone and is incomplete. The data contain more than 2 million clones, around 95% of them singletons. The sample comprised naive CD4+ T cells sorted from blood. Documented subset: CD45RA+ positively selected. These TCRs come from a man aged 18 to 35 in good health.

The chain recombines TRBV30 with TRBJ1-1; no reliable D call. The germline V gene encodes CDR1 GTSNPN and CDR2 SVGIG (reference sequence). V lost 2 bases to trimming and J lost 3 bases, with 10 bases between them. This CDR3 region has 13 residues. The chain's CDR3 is CAWSMDSYTEAFF. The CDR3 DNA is TGTGCCTGGAGTATGGACTCGTACACTGAAGCTTTCTTT. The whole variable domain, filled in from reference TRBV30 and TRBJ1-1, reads SQTIHQWPATLVQPVGSPLSLECTVEGTSNPNLYWYRQAAGRGLQLLFYSVGIGQISSEVPQNLSASRPQDRQFILSSKKLLLSDSGFYLCAWSMDSYTEAFFGQGTRLTVV.

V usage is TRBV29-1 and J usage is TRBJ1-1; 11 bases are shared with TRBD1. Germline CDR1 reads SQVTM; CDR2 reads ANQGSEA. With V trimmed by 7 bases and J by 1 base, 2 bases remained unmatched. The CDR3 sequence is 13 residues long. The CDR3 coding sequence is TGCAGCGCCGGGACAGGGGGGAACACTGAAGCTTTCTTT. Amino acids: CSAGTGGNTEAFF.

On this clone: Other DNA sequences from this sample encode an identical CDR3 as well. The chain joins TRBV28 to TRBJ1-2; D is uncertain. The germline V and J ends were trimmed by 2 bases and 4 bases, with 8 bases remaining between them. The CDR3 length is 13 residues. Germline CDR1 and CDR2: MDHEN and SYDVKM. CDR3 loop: CASSLIGLYGYTF. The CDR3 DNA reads TGTGCCAGCAGTTTAATAGGTCTCTATGGCTACACCTTC.

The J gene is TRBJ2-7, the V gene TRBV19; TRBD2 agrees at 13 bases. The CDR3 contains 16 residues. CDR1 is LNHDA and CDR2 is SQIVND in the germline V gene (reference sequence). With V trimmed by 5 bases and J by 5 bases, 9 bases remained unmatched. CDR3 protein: CASSLRTSGRSNEQYF. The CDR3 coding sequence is TGTGCCAGTAGTTTAAGGACTAGCGGGAGATCGAACGAGCAGTACTTC.

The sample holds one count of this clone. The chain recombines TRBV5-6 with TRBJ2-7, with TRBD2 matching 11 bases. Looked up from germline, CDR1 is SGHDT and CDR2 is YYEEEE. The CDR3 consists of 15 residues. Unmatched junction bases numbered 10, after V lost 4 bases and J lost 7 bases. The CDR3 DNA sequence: TGTGCCAGCAGCGAACTAGCGGGAGCTTCCCGGGAGCAGTACTTC. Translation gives CASSELAGASREQYF. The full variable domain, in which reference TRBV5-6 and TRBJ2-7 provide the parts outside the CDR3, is DAGVTQSPTHLIKTRGQQVTLRCSPKSGHDTVSWYQQALGQGPQFIFQYYEEEERQRGNFPDRFSGHQFPNYSSELNVNALLLGDSALYLCASSELAGASREQYFGPGTRLTVT.

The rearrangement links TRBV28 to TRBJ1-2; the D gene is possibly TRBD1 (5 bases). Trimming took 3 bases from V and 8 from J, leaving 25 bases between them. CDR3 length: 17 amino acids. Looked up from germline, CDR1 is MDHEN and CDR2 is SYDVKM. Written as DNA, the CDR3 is TGTGCCAGCAGTTTCTTCGAGGGACGTGATCTTCTGGGAGGCTACACCTTC. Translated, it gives CASSFFEGRDLLGGYTF.

CDR3 loop: CASSLLDRTNTEAFF. DNA for the CDR3: TGTGCCAGCAGCCTGCTTGACCGCACGAACACTGAAGCTTTCTTT. V and J are TRBV5-6 and TRBJ1-1; D ambiguous. Trimming removed 4 bases from V and 1 base from J, with 14 bases in between. From germline, CDR1 is SGHDT and CDR2 YYEEEE. The CDR3 runs 15 residues.

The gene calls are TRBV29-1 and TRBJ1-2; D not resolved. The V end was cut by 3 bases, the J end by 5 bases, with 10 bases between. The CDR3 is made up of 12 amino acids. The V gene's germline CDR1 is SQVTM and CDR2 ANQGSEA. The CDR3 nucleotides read TGCAGCGTTGACTCCCGGGATTATGGCTACACCTTC. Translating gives CSVDSRDYGYTF.

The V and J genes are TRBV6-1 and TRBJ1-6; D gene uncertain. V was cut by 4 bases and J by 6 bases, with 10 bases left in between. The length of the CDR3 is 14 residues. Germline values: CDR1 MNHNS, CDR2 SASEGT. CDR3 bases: TGTGCCAGCAGTGCGGCAGTAGCTAATTCACCCCTCCACTTT. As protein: CASSAAVANSPLHF.

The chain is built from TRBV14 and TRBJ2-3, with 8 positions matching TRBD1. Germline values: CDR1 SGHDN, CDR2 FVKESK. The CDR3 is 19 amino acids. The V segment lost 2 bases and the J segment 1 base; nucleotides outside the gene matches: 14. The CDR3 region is CASSQIGQGAQFGTDTQYF. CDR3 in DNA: TGTGCCAGCAGCCAAATTGGGCAGGGGGCGCAATTTGGCACAGATACGCAGTATTTT. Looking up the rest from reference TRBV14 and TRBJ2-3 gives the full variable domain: EAGVTQFPSHSVIEKGQTVTLRCDPISGHDNLYWYRRVMGKEIKFLLHFVKESKQDESGMPNNRFLAERTGGTYSTLKVQPAELEDSGVYFCASSQIGQGAQFGTDTQYFGPGTRLTVL.

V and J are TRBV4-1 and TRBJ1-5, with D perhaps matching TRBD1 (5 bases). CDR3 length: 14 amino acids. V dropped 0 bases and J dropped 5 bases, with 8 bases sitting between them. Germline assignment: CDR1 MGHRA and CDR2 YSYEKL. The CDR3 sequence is CASSQESGYQPQHF. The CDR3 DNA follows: TGCGCCAGCAGCCAAGAGTCAGGGTATCAGCCCCAGCATTTT.

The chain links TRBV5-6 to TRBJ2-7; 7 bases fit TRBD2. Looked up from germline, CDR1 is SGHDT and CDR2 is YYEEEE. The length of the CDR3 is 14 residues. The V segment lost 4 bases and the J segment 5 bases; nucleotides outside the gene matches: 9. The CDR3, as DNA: TGTGCCAGCAGCCTCCTCGGGAGGCGGAACGAGCAGTACTTC. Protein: CASSLLGRRNEQYF.

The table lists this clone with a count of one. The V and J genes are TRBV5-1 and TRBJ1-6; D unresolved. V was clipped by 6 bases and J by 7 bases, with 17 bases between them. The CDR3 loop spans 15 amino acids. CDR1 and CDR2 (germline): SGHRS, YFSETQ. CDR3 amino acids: CASNPRPGSNSPLHF. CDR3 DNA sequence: TGCGCCAGCAACCCGAGGCCGGGGAGCAATTCACCCCTCCACTTT.

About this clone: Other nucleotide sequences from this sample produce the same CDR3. CDR3 loop: CASSPPLATDTQYF. In nucleotides, the CDR3 is TGTGCCAGCTCACCACCACTAGCGACAGATACGCAGTATTTT. This sequence joins TRBV18 and TRBJ2-3; 7 bases fit TRBD2. With 0 bases clipped from V and 3 bases from J, the junction kept 0 bases outside the gene matches. The CDR3 loop spans 14 amino acids. Germline-derived CDR1 and CDR2 are KGHSH and LQKENI.

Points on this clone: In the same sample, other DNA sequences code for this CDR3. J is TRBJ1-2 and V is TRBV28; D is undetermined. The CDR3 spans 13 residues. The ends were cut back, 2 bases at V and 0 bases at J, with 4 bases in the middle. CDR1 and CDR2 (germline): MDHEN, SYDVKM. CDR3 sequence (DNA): TGTGCCAGCAGTTTAGCAGCTAACTATGGCTACACCTTC. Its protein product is CASSLAANYGYTF.